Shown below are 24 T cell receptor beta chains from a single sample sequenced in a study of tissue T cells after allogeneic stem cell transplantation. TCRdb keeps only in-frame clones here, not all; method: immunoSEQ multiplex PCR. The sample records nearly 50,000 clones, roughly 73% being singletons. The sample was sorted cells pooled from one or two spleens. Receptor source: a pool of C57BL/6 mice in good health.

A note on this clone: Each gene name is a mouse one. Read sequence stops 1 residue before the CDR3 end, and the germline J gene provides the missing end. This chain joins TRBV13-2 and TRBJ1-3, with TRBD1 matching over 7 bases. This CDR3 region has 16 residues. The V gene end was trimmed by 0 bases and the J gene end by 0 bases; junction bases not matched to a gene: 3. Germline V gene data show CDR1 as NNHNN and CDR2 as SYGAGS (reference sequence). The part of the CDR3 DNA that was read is TGTGCCAGCGGTGATGCAACAGGGGCTTCTGGAAATACGCTCTAT. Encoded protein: CASGDATGASGNTLY. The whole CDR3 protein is CASGDATGASGNTLYF.

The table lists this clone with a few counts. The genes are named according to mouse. The sequenced part of the CDR3 DNA is TGTGCCAGCAGCCAAGATAGGGATTCTGGAAATACGCTCTAT. Residues: CASSQDRDSGNTLY. The whole CDR3 is CASSQDRDSGNTLYF. V is TRBV2 and J is TRBJ1-3; D unclear. Read sequence stops 1 residue before the CDR3 end, and the germline J gene provides the missing end. V was trimmed by 0 bases and J by 0 bases, leaving 6 bases between them. The germline V gene has CDR1 LGHNA and CDR2 YSYQKL. The CDR3 has 15 residues.

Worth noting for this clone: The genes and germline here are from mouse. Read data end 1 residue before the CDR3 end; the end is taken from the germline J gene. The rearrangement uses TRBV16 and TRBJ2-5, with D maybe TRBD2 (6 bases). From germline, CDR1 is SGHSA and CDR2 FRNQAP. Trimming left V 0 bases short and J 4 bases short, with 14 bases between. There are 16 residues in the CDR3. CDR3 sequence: CASSLDHPGAKDTQYF. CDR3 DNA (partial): TGTGCAAGCAGCTTAGATCATCCTGGGGCGAAAGACACCCAGTAC.

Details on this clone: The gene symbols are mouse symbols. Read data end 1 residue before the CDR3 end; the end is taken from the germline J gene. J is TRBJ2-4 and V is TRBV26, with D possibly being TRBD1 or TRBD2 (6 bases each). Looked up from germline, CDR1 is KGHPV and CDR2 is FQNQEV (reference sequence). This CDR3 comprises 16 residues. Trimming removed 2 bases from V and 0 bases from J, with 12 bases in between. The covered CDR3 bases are TGTGCCAGCAGTCTGGAGGGGGGTCTAAGTCAAAACACCTTGTAC. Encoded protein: CASSLEGGLSQNTLY. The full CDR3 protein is CASSLEGGLSQNTLYF.

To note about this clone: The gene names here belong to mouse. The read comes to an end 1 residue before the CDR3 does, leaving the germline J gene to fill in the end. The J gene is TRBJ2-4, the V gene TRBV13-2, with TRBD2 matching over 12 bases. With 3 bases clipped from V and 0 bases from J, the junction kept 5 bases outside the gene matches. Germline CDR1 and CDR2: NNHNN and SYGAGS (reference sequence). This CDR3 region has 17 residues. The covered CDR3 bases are TGTGCCAGCGGTGTCCCGGGACTGGGGGGAAGTCAAAACACCTTGTAC. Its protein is CASGVPGLGGSQNTLY. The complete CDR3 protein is CASGVPGLGGSQNTLYF.

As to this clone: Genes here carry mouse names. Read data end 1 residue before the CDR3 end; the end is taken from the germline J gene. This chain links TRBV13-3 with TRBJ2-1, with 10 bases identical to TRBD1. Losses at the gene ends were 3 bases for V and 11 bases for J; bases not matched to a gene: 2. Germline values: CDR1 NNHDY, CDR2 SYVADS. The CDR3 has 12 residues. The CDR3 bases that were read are TGTGCCAGCAGTGGGACAGGGGGGAAGCAGTTC. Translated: CASSGTGGKQF. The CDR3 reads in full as CASSGTGGKQFF.

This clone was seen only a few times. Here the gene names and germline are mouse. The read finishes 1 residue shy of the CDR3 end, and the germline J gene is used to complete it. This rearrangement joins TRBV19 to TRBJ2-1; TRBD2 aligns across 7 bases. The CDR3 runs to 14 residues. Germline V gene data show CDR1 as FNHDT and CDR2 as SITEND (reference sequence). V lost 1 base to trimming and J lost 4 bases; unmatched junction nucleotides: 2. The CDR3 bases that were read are TGTGCCAGCAGTATACGGACTGGATATGCTGAGCAGTTC. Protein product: CASSIRTGYAEQF. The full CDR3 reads CASSIRTGYAEQFF.

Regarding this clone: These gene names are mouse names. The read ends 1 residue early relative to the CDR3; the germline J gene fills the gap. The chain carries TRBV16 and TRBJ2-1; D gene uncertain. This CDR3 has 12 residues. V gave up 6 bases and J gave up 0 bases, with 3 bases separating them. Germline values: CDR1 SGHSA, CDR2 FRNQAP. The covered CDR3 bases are TGTGCAAGCAGGTCTAACTATGCTGAGCAGTTC. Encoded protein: CASRSNYAEQF. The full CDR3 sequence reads CASRSNYAEQFF.

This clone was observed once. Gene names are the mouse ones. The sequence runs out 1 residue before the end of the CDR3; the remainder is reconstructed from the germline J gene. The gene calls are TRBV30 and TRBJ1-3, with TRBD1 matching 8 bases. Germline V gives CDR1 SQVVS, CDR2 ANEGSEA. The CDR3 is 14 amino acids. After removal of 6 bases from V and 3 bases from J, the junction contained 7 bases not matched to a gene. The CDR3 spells CSSTGTGDGNTLYF. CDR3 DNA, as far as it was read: TGTAGTTCCACCGGGACAGGAGATGGAAATACGCTCTAT.

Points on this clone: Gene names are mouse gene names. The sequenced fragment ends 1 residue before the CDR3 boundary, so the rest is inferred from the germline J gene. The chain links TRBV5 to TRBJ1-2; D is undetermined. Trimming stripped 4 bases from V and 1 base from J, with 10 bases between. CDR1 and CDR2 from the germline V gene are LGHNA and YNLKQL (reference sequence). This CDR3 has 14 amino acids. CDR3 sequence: CASSPTPENSDYTF. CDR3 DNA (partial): TGTGCCAGCAGCCCCACCCCAGAAAACTCCGACTACACC.

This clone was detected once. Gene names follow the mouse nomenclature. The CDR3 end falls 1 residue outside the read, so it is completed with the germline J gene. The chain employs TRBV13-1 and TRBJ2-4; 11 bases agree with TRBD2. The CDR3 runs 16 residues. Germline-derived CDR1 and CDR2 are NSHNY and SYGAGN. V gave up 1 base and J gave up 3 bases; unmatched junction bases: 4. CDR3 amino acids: CASSDWTGGRQNTLYF. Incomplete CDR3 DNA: TGTGCCAGCAGTGATTGGACTGGGGGGCGGCAAAACACCTTGTAC.

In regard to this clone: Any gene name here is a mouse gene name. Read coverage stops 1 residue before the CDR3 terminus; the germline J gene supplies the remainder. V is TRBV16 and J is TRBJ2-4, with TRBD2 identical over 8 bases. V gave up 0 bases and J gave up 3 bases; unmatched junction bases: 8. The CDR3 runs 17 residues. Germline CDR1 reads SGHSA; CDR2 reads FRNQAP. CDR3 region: CASSLDEGGANQNTLYF. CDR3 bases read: TGTGCAAGCAGCTTAGATGAGGGGGGGGCCAACCAAAACACCTTGTAC. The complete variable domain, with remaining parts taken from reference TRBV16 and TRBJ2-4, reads NAGVIQTPRHKVTGKGQEATLWCEPISGHSAVFWYRQTIVQGLEFLTYFRNQAPIDDSGMPKERFSAQMPNQSHSTLKIQSTQPQDSAVYLCASSLDEGGANQNTLYFGAGTRLSVL.

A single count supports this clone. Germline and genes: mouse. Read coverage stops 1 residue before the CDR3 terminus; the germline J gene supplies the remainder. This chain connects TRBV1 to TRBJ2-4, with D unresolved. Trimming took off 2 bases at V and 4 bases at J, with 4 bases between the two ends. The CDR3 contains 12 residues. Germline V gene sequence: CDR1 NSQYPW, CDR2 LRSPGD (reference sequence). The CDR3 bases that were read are TGCACCTGCAGTGCACAGAAAAACACCTTGTAC. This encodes CTCSAQKNTLY. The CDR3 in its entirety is CTCSAQKNTLYF. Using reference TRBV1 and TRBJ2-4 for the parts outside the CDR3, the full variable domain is VTLLEQNPRWRLVPRGQAVNLRCILKNSQYPWMSWYQQDLQKQLQWLFTLRSPGDKEVKSLPGADYLATRVTDTELRLQVANMSQGRTLYCTCSAQKNTLYFGAGTRLSVL.

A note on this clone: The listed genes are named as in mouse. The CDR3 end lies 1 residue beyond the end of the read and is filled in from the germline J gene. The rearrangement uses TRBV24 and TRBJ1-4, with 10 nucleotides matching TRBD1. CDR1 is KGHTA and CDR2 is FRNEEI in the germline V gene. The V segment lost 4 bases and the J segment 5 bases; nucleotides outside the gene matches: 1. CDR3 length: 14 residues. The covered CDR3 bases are TGTGCCAGCAGTCGGGGACAGGGGAACGAAAGATTATTT. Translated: CASSRGQGNERLF. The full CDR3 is CASSRGQGNERLFF.

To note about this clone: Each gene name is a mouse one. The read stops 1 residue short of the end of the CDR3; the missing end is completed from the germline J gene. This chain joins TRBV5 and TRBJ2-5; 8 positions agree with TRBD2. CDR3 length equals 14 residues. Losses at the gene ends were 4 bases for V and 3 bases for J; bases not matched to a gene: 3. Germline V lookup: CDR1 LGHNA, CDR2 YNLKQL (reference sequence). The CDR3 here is CASSPRLGQDTQYF. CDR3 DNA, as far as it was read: TGTGCCAGCAGCCCCAGACTGGGGCAAGACACCCAGTAC.

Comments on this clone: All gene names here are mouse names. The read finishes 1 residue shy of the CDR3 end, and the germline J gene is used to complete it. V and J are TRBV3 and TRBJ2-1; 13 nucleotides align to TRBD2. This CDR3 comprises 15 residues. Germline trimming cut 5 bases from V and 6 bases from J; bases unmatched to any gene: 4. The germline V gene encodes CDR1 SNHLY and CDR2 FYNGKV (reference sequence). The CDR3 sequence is CASSLRDWGGAEQFF. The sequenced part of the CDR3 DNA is TGTGCCAGCAGCCTCCGGGACTGGGGGGGTGCTGAGCAGTTC.

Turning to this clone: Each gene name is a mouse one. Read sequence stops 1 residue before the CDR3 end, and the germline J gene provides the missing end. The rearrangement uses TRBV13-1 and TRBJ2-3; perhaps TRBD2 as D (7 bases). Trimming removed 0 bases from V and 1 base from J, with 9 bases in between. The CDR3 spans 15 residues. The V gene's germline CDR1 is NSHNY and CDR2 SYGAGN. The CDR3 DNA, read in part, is TGTGCCAGCAGTGATGCTGGGGGCCGTGCAGAAACGCTGTAT. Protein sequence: CASSDAGGRAETLY. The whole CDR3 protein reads CASSDAGGRAETLYF.

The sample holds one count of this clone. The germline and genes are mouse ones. The DNA read from the CDR3 is TGTGCCAGCAGCTTAGGACAGAATCAAAACACCTTGTAC. It translates to CASSLGQNQNTLY. The whole CDR3 reads CASSLGQNQNTLYF. The rearrangement links TRBV3 to TRBJ2-4; TRBD1 might be the D (5 bases). The CDR3 goes on 1 residue after the read ends, and that part is filled in from the germline J gene. This CDR3 is 14 amino acids long. V dropped 1 base and J dropped 2 bases, with 7 bases sitting between them. Germline-derived CDR1 and CDR2 are SNHLY and FYNGKV (reference sequence).

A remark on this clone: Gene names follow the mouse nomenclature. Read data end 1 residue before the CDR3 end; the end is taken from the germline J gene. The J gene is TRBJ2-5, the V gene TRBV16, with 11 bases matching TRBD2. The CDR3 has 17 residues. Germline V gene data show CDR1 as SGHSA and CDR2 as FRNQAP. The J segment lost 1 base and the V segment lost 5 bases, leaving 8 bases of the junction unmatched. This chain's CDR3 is CASSHHWGGADQDTQYF. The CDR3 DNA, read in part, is TGTGCAAGCAGCCATCACTGGGGGGGCGCCGACCAAGACACCCAGTAC.

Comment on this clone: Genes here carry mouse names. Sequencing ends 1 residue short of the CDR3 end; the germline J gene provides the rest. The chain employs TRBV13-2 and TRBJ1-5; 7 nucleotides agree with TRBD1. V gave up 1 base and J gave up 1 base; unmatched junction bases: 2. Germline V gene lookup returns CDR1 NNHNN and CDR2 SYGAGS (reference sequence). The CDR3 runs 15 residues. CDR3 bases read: TGTGCCAGCGGTGATAGGGACAGCAACAACCAGGCTCCGCTT. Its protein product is CASGDRDSNNQAPL. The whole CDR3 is CASGDRDSNNQAPLF.

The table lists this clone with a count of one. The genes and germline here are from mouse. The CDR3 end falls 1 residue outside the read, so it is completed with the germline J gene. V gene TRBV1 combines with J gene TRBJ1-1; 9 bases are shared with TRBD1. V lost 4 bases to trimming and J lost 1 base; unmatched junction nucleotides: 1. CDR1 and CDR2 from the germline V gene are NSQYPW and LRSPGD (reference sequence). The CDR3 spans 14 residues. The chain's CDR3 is CTCSVGQGNTEVFF. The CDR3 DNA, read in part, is TGCACCTGCAGTGTGGGACAGGGGAACACAGAAGTCTTC.

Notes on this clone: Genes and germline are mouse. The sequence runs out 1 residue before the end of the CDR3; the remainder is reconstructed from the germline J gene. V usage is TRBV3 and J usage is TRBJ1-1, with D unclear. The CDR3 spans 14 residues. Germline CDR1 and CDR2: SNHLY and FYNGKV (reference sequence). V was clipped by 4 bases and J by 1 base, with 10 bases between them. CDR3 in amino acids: CASSWAEGNTEVFF. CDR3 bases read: TGTGCCAGCAGCTGGGCCGAGGGGAACACAGAAGTCTTC.

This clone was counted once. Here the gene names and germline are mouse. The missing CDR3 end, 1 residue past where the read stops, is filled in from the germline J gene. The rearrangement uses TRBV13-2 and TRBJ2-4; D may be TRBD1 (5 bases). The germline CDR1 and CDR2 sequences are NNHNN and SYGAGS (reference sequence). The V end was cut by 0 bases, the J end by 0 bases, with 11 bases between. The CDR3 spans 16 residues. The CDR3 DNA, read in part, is TGTGCCAGCGGTGATGAAGCAGGGAGGAGTCAAAACACCTTGTAC. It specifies CASGDEAGRSQNTLY. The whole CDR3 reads CASGDEAGRSQNTLYF.

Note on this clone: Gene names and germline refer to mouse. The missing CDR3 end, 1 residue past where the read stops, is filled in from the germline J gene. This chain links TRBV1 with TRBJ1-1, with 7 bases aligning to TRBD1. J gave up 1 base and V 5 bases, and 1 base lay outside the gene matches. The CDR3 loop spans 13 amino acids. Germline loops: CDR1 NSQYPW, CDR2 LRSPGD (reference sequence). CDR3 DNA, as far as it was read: TGCACCTGCAGTCGGGACAGAAACACAGAAGTCTTC. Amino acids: CTCSRDRNTEVF. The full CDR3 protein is CTCSRDRNTEVFF.